This T cell receptor beta chain is drawn from a study of CD8 T cell repertoires and HIV-1 epitope variants. Across the whole study: Each of Twenty-five Gag and Nef epitope peptides stimulated a separate culture.

In germline, CDR1 is SGHRS, CDR2 YFSETQ. The CDR3 runs to 15 residues. V dropped 4 bases and J dropped 7; count of bases not matched to a gene: 11. Sequencing of TCR beta CDR3 used immunoSEQ survey depth. Clones were read by immunoSEQ multiplex PCR, and TCRdb kept only the in-frame ones, dropping some. The sample lists 4,500 to 6,000 clones, more than 60% occurring once. As to this clone: Antigen: not known.

Source material: cultured CD8+ T cells derived from PBMCs. V is TRBV5-1 and J is TRBJ1-2; 9 positions agree with TRBD1. This clonotype originated in a male donor with HIV. The CDR3 DNA follows: TGCGCCAGCAGCCCGGGACAGGGAGGTTTTGGTGGCTACACCTTC. Translation gives CASSPGQGGFGGYTF.